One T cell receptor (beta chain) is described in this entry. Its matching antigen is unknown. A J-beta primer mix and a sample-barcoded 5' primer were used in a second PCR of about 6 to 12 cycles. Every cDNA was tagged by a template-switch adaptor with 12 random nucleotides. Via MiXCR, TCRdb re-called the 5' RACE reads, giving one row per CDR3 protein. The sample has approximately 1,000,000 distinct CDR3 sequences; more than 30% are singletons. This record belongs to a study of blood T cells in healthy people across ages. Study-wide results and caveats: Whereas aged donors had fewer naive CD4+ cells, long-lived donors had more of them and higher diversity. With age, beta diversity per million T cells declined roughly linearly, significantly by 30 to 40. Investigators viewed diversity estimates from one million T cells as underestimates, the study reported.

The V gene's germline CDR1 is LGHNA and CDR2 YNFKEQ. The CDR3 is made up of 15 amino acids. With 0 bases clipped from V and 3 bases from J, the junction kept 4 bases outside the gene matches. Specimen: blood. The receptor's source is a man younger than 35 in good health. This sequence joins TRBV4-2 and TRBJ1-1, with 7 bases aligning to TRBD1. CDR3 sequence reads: CASSQEQGWDTEAFF. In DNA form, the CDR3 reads TGTGCCAGCAGCCAAGAACAGGGGTGGGACACTGAAGCTTTCTTT.